The present entry profiles one T cell receptor beta chain with its context. V was trimmed by 5 bases and J by 6 bases, leaving 15 bases between them. The CDR3 length is 14 residues. Germline CDR1 reads MDHEN; CDR2 reads SYDVKM. In the authors' methods: From reference gene primer amplification, estimates of nucleated cell counts were derived. The assay was immunoSEQ multiplex PCR, and TCRdb's table has in-frame clones only and misses some. V, J and clone size derive from that table, while D and trimming were established from the DNA sequence. The table has about 380,000 clones, more than 75% seen once. This specimen belongs to a study of blood T cell repertoires in COVID-19. At the level of the study: Some COVID-19 samples were acute and others convalescent; all came from the United States, Italy and Spain. PBMCs, B-cell-depleted T cells, or T cells were the source of the cDNA or gDNA that made up the material.

The receptor was derived from a human donor with acute or convalescent COVID-19. The donor label of this sample is uncertain. The rearrangement uses TRBV28 and TRBJ2-3, with D perhaps matching TRBD1 (5 bases). Sequences were obtained from peripheral blood. CDR3 in DNA: TGTGCCAGCAGTCTTGGACAACCGTGGGATACGCAGTATTTT. Translated, it gives CASSLGQPWDTQYF. Complete variable domain (other parts from reference TRBV28 and TRBJ2-3): DVKVTQSSRYLVKRTGEKVFLECVQDMDHENMFWYRQDPGLGLRLIYFSYDVKMKEKGDIPEGYSVSREKKERFSLILESASTNQTSMYLCASSLGQPWDTQYFGPGTRLTVL.